This TCR beta chain was sequenced for a study of blood T cell repertoires in COVID-19. Study details: COVID-19 samples collected from the United States, Italy and Spain covered acute and convalescent phases.

As processed by the authors: Nucleated cell counts were estimated from reference gene primer amplification. Produced via immunoSEQ multiplex PCR; TCRdb's table is partial and in-frame only. D and trimming were read from the DNA, whereas the V and J calls and clone size are those reported in that table. The repertoire holds around 200,000 clones, with roughly 87% as singletons. CDR3 length: 13 amino acids. The V and J ends lost 7 bases and 5 bases respectively, with 15 bases between them. Germline CDR1 ENHRY, CDR2 SYGVKD. The TCR originated in a woman aged 40 to 50 with acute or convalescent COVID-19. V usage is TRBV10-3 and J usage is TRBJ2-7; tentative D call: TRBD2 (5 bases). The sample comprised peripheral blood. The CDR3 protein is CAITVGIGDEQYF. For the CDR3, the DNA is TGTGCCATCACGGTCGGGATTGGGGACGAGCAGTACTTC.